This TCR beta chain comes out of a study of cytomegalovirus exposure and HLA in healthy donors. At the level of the study: Earlier work reported 100 million to 130 million unique TCR beta sequences from about 180 million T cells. The study's findings and limits: Presence/absence comparisons presumed near-even sequencing depth among donors. Reports state that TCR beta sequences accurately predicted most subjects' HLA-A and HLA-B alleles. The listing of 150 to 200 TCR beta chains classed them as cytomegalovirus-associated.

J gave up 1 base and V 0 bases, and 0 bases lay outside the gene matches. The CDR3 is made up of 16 amino acids. Germline V gives CDR1 SGDLS, CDR2 YYNGEE. PCR was performed using 60 Vbeta and 13 Jbeta primers. This table comes from immunoSEQ multiplex PCR, and its TCRdb copy is limited to in-frame clones, with some not included. The table has about 200,000 clones, roughly 80% seen once. As concerns this clone: Its target is not known. The same CDR3 can be traced to other DNA sequences in this sample.

The TCR was taken from a girl aged 2-10 years in good health and CMV-seronegative. The sample taken for sequencing was PBMCs. The chain recombines TRBV9 with TRBJ2-3; 12 bases align to TRBD2. The CDR3 nucleotides are TGTGCCAGCAGCGTAGGACTAGCGGGAGGCACAGATACGCAGTATTTT. This encodes CASSVGLAGGTDTQYF.